The present T cell receptor (beta chain) was sequenced within a study of cytomegalovirus exposure and HLA in healthy donors. The study, taken as a whole, reports: Cytomegalovirus status was reportedly diagnosed by the classifier with high specificity and sensitivity. A later analysis appeared to link common viral pathogens to several of the most significant clusters.

The PCR employed 60 Vbeta primers together with 13 Jbeta primers. Method: immunoSEQ multiplex PCR; TCRdb's copy keeps in-frame clones and lacks some. Of approximately 170,000 clones listed, 75% to 90% are singletons. With V trimmed by 0 bases and J by 8 bases, 11 bases remained unmatched. The CDR3 has 17 amino acids. The V gene's germline CDR1 is SGHTA and CDR2 FQGNSA. Regarding this clone: Its specificity is not known.

The material sequenced was PBMCs. This chain joins TRBV7-2 and TRBJ2-3, with 10 bases that match TRBD2. The sequence derives from a woman in her 50s in good health and CMV-seropositive. The CDR3 DNA reads as TGTGCCAGCAGCTTAGCAGTCCAGCGGGGGGGCCGAGGTACGCAGTATTTT. Translation: CASSLAVQRGGRGTQYF.